The 20 T cell receptor beta chains below come from one sample, sequenced in a study of blood T cell repertoires in COVID-19. Clones were read by immunoSEQ multiplex PCR, and TCRdb kept only the in-frame ones, dropping some. Of approximately 150,000 clones in the sample, approximately 82% are singletons; the top ten hold about 9.4%. Specimen: peripheral blood. Receptors were obtained from a man aged 60-69 years with active or convalescent COVID-19.

V is TRBV6-6 and J is TRBJ2-5, with D perhaps TRBD2 (5 bases). CDR3 size: 15 residues. Germline CDR1 is MNHNY and CDR2 is SVGAGI (reference sequence). V shed 2 bases and J shed 1 base, with 11 bases lying between them. CDR3 region: CASSYGSRGQETQYF. As DNA, the CDR3 is TGTGCCAGCAGTTACGGGAGTCGGGGCCAAGAGACCCAGTACTTC.

This rearrangement joins TRBV27 to TRBJ1-6; D perhaps matches TRBD1 (5 bases). This CDR3 comprises 13 residues. The ends were cut back, 6 bases at V and 11 bases at J, with 14 bases in the middle. Germline CDR1 and CDR2: MNHEY and SMNVEV (reference sequence). Written as DNA, the CDR3 is TGTGCCAGCAGGTTCAGGGAAGCGACACCCCTCCACTTT. Translated, it gives CASRFREATPLHF.

The chain has TRBV12-3 or TRBV12-4 and TRBJ1-1, with a tentative D call TRBD1 (5 bases). The V end was cut by 6 bases, the J end by 6 bases, with 14 bases between. The CDR3 is 13 amino acids. The DNA for the CDR3 is TGTGCCAGCAGCCGGGCAGGGTCCGCTGAAGCTTTCTTT. Its protein product is CASSRAGSAEAFF.

DNA for the CDR3: TGTGCCAGCAGTGTCCTGCCCAGCTCCTACAATGAGCAGTTCTTC. Residues: CASSVLPSSYNEQFF. The V gene is TRBV2, the J gene TRBJ2-1; the D is unclear. With 4 bases removed from V and 0 bases from J, the gap between germline ends came to 10 bases. The CDR3 runs 15 residues. CDR1 and CDR2 from the germline V gene are SNHLY and FYNNEI.

This sequence joins TRBV18 and TRBJ2-1, with TRBD2 matching over 10 bases. There are 17 residues in the CDR3. Germline V gene sequence: CDR1 KGHSH, CDR2 LQKENI. Trimming took 1 base from V and 0 from J; bases not matched to a gene: 3. The CDR3 DNA is TGTGCCAGCTCACCACGGAGCGGGAGGGCCTCCTACAATGAGCAGTTCTTC. It specifies CASSPRSGRASYNEQFF.

The chain carries TRBV4-3 and TRBJ2-7; TRBD2 agrees at 11 bases. Germline V CDR1 and CDR2: LGHNA, YSLEER. Trimming removed 4 bases from V and 4 bases from J; junction bases left unmatched: 3. The CDR3 totals 14 residues. In nucleotides, the CDR3 is TGCGCCAGCAGCCTAGGGACTAGCGGATACGAGCAGTACTTC. Translation gives CASSLGTSGYEQYF.

The gene calls are TRBV9 and TRBJ1-2; TRBD1 agrees at 7 bases. This CDR3 has 15 amino acids. The V and J ends lost 3 bases and 3 bases, in that order; junction bases with no gene match: 8. The germline gives CDR1 SGDLS, CDR2 YYNGEE. Here the CDR3 DNA reads TGTGCCAGCAGCGGTAGACAGGGTTGGGACTATGGCTACACCTTC. The encoded protein is CASSGRQGWDYGYTF.

J is TRBJ2-7 and V is TRBV11-3, with D possibly matching TRBD1 (6 bases). Germline CDR1 is SGHNT and CDR2 is YENEEA. The CDR3 totals 15 residues. The ends were cut back, 6 bases at V and 7 bases at J, with 22 bases in the middle. CDR3 sequence: CASSFRGSGRPEQYF. The CDR3 region has the DNA TGTGCCAGCAGTTTTAGGGGGAGTGGCCGACCGGAGCAGTACTTC.

This sequence joins TRBV4-1 and TRBJ1-6, with 7 positions matching TRBD1. CDR3 size: 20 residues. V lost 0 bases, J lost 0 bases, and 11 bases stayed unmatched. CDR1 and CDR2 (germline): MGHRA, YSYEKL. The CDR3 DNA sequence: TGCGCCAGCAGCCAAGATGGGGGACAGACACAACGCTCCTATAATTCACCCCTCCACTTT. The encoded protein is CASSQDGGQTQRSYNSPLHF.

This chain uses TRBV29-1 with TRBJ2-1; a weak D match, TRBD2 (9 bases). Germline CDR1 and CDR2: SQVTM and ANQGSEA. This CDR3 comprises 18 residues. The germline V and J ends were trimmed by 4 bases and 10 bases, with 32 bases remaining between them. The CDR3 sequence is CSVGGQGASSGIPGEQFF. DNA for the CDR3: TGCAGCGTTGGAGGTCAGGGGGCGTCTAGCGGGATCCCGGGGGAGCAGTTCTTC.

The V gene is TRBV6-5, the J gene TRBJ1-6; 8 bases line up with TRBD1. The V and J ends lost 6 bases and 9 bases, in that order; junction bases with no gene match: 7. Germline lookup yields CDR1 MNHEY and CDR2 SVGAGI. This CDR3 spans 14 amino acids. CDR3 in amino acids: CASRKPQGGSPLHF. CDR3 in DNA: TGTGCCAGCAGAAAACCACAGGGGGGTTCACCCCTCCACTTT.

The V gene is TRBV5-4, the J gene TRBJ1-6; 10 bases fit TRBD1. This CDR3 has 16 amino acids. CDR1 and CDR2 from the germline V gene are SGHNT and YYREEE (reference sequence). V lost 4 bases and J lost 6; bases outside the gene matches: 7. Written as DNA, the CDR3 is TGTGCCAGCAGCATTCCCCGGGACAGGGGTAATTCACCCCTCCACTTT. Its translation is CASSIPRDRGNSPLHF.

The genes are TRBV5-1 and TRBJ2-5; 7 bases fit TRBD2. Germline V gives CDR1 SGHRS, CDR2 YFSETQ. Trimming cost V 4 bases and J 5 bases; bases outside gene matches: 8. This CDR3 spans 14 amino acids. CDR3 DNA: TGCGCCAGCAGCCCAGGGACTATGGGTGAGACCCAGTACTTC. This codes for CASSPGTMGETQYF.

V is TRBV6-5 and J is TRBJ1-5; tentative D call: TRBD1 (6 bases). This CDR3 region has 15 residues. V dropped 6 bases and J dropped 7 bases, with 19 bases sitting between them. CDR1 and CDR2 from the germline V gene are MNHEY and SVGAGI. CDR3 protein: CASRQTGTRGQPQHF. The CDR3 nucleotides read TGTGCCAGCAGACAGACAGGTACCAGAGGGCAGCCCCAGCATTTT.

The chain employs TRBV6-5 and TRBJ1-6, with 10 bases identical to TRBD1. Germline lookup yields CDR1 MNHEY and CDR2 SVGAGI. This CDR3 comprises 13 residues. V trimming: 8 bases; J trimming: 8 bases; junction bases outside the gene matches: 3. In DNA, the CDR3 is TGTGCCAGCGGGGGACAGGGGTATTCACCCCTCCACTTT. Translating gives CASGGQGYSPLHF.

The chain has TRBV18 and TRBJ1-1; tentatively, D is TRBD1 (5 bases). CDR1 KGHSH and CDR2 LQKENI come from the germline V gene. The CDR3 covers 14 residues. V lost 1 base, J lost 5 bases, and 11 bases lay in between. The CDR3 nucleotides read TGTGCCAGCTCACCACTGGGCAGGGCGACTGAAGCTTTCTTT. Protein: CASSPLGRATEAFF. Complete variable domain (other parts from reference TRBV18 and TRBJ1-1): NAGVMQNPRHLVRRRGQEARLRCSPMKGHSHVYWYRQLPEEGLKFMVYLQKENIIDESGMPKERFSAEFPKEGPSILRIQQVVRGDSAAYFCASSPLGRATEAFFGQGTRLTVV.

The chain combines TRBV7-2 with TRBJ2-7, with 14 bases fitting TRBD2. V gave up 1 base and J gave up 4 bases; unmatched junction bases: 3. The CDR3 sequence is 16 residues long. Germline loops: CDR1 SGHTA, CDR2 FQGNSA. CDR3: CASSLGLAGGLYEQYF. In DNA form, the CDR3 reads TGTGCCAGCAGCTTAGGACTAGCGGGGGGGCTATACGAGCAGTACTTC.

V is TRBV11-3 and J is TRBJ2-3, with D possibly being TRBD2 (6 bases). The CDR3 totals 15 residues. V lost 0 bases, J lost 4 bases, and 11 bases lay in between. Germline CDR1 reads SGHNT; CDR2 reads YENEEA. CDR3 residues: CASSLEGLSPDTQYF. The CDR3 region has the DNA TGTGCCAGCAGCTTAGAGGGACTTAGTCCAGATACGCAGTATTTT.

V and J are TRBV24-1 and TRBJ2-5, with TRBD2 matching 14 bases. The V gene end was trimmed by 5 bases and the J gene end by 8 bases; junction bases not matched to a gene: 12. The CDR3 length is 17 residues. Germline CDR1 reads KGHDR; CDR2 reads SFDVKD. CDR3 sequence (DNA): TGTGCCACCAGTGGGGGACTAGCGGGAGCGGTAGAGGCAACCCAGTACTTC. It is translated as CATSGGLAGAVEATQYF.

The sample holds one count of this clone. V gene TRBV5-6 combines with J gene TRBJ1-5, with D perhaps matching TRBD1 (5 bases). The CDR3 covers 15 residues. Germline V gene data show CDR1 as SGHDT and CDR2 as YYEEEE. Trimming took off 4 bases at V and 3 bases at J, with 14 bases between the two ends. Here the CDR3 DNA reads TGTGCCAGCAGCCACACCCTTGGGGCCAATCAGCCCCAGCATTTT. Protein: CASSHTLGANQPQHF.